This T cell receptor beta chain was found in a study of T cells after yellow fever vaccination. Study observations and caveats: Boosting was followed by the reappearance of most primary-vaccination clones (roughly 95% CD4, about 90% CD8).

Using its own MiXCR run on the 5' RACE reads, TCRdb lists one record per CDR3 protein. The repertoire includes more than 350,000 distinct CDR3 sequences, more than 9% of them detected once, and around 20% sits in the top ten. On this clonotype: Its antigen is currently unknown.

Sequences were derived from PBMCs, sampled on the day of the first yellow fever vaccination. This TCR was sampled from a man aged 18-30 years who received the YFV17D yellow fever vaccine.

The CDR3, as DNA: TGTGCCAGCAGCTTAGGCAGGGCTTATTTCGGAGCTTTCTTT. The encoded protein is CASSLGRAYFGAFF. The chain combines TRBV7-2 with TRBJ1-1; D possibly corresponds to TRBD1 (5 bases). Germline V lookup: CDR1 SGHTA, CDR2 FQGNSA. The CDR3 runs 14 residues. Trimming cost V 1 base and J 10 bases, with 16 bases left between them.